Included here is one TCR beta chain sequence, with context. Antigen unknown. These data are taken from a study of cytomegalovirus exposure and HLA in healthy donors. Study outcomes and limitations: A later analysis appeared to link common viral pathogens to several of the most significant clusters.

Trimming pared 4 bases from V and 0 bases from J, leaving 8 bases between. Germline V CDR1 and CDR2: SGHRS, YFSETQ. CDR3 length: 13 amino acids. The primer mix had 60 Vbeta and 13 Jbeta primers. TCRdb's copy holds only in-frame clones and misses some; the assay was immunoSEQ multiplex PCR. The repertoire consists of about 150,000 clones, with over 70% occurring once and the leading ten covering 13% to 15%. The specimen was PBMCs. The clonotype originates from a woman aged 40 to 49 in good health and CMV-seronegative. The chain couples TRBV5-1 to TRBJ2-7, with D unclear. The CDR3 DNA follows: TGCGCCAGCAGCCCGTACAGCTCCTACGAGCAGTACTTC. Translated: CASSPYSSYEQYF.